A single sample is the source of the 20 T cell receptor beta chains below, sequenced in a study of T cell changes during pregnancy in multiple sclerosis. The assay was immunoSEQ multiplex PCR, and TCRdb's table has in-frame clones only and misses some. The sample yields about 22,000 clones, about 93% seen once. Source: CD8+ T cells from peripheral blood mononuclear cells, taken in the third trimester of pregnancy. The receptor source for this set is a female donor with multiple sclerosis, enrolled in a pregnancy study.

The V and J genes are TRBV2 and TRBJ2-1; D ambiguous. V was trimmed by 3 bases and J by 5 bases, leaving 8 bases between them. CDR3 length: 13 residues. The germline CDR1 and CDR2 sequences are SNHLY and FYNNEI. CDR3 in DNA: TGTGCCAGCAGTGATCAGGCACACAATGAGCAGTTCTTC. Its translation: CASSDQAHNEQFF.

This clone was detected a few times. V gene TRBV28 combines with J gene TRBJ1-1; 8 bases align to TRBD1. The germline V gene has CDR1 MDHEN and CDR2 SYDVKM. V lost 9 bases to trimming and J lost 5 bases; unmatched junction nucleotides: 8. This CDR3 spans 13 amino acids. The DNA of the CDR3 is TGTGCCAGTTCCCAGGGGGCATGGACTGAAGCTTTCTTT. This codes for CASSQGAWTEAFF.

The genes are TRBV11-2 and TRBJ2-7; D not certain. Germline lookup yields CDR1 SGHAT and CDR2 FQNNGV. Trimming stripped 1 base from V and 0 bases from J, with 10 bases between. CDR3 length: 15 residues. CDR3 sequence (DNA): TGTGCCAGCAGCTTAGGTGTTGGGCTCTCCTACGAGCAGTACTTC. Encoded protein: CASSLGVGLSYEQYF.

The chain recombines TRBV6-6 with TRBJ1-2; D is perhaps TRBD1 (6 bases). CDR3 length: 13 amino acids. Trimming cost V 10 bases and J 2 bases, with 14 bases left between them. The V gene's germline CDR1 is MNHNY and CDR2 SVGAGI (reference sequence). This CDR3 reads CATGQIRNYGYTF. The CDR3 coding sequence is TGTGCCACCGGACAGATAAGAAACTATGGCTACACCTTC.

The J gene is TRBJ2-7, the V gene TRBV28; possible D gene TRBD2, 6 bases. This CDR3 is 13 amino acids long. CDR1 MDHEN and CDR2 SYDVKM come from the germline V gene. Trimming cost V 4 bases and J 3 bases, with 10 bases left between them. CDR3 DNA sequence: TGTGCCAGCAGTTCCCTGGGGGGCTACGAGCAGTACTTC. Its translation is CASSSLGGYEQYF.

Here the CDR3 reads CASSGPYSNQPQHF. CDR3 in DNA: TGTGCCAGCAGCGGGCCGTATAGCAATCAGCCCCAGCATTTT. This chain uses TRBV7-9 with TRBJ1-5; D uncertain. Germline V gene lookup returns CDR1 SEHNR and CDR2 FQNEAQ (reference sequence). The CDR3 runs 14 residues. Trimming stripped 5 bases from V and 0 bases from J, with 8 bases between.

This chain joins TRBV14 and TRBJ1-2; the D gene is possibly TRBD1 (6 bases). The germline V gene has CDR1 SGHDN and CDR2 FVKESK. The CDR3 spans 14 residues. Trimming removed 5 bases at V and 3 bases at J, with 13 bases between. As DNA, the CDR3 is TGTGCCAGCAGCAACGACAGGTTCGACTATGGCTACACCTTC. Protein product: CASSNDRFDYGYTF.

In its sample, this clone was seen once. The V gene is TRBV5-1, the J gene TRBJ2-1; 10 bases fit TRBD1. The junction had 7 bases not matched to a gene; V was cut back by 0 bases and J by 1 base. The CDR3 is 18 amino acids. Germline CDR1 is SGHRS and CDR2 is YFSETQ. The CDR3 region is CASSLGDRGQISYNEQFF. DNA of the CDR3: TGCGCCAGCAGCTTGGGCGACAGGGGGCAGATATCCTACAATGAGCAGTTCTTC.

The DNA of the CDR3 is TGTGCCAGCAGCTTACTCGTAGCGCATGCCTACAATGAGCAGTTCTTC. It codes for CASSLLVAHAYNEQFF. The chain links TRBV7-2 to TRBJ2-1; a possible D gene is TRBD2 (5 bases). The CDR3 loop spans 16 amino acids. CDR1 is SGHTA and CDR2 is FQGNSA in the germline V gene. V was cut by 2 bases and J by 2 bases, with 13 bases left in between.

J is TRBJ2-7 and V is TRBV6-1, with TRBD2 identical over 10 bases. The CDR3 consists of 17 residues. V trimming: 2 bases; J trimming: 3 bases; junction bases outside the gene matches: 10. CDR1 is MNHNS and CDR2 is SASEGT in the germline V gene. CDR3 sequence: CASSEWRLAGAHYEQYF. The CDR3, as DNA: TGTGCCAGCAGTGAATGGAGGCTAGCGGGGGCCCACTACGAGCAGTACTTC.

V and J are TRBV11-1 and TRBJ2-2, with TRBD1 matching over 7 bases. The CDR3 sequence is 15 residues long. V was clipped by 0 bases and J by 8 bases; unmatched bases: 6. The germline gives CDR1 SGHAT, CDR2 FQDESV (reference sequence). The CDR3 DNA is TGTGCCAGCAGCTTAGCGACAGGGACCAGGGGGGAGCTGTTTTTT. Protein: CASSLATGTRGELFF.

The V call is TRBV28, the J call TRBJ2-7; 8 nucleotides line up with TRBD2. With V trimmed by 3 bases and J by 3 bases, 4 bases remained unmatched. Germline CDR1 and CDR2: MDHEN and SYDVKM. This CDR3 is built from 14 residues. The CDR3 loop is CASSLGTRVYEQYF. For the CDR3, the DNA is TGTGCCAGCAGTTTGGGGACTAGGGTCTACGAGCAGTACTTC.

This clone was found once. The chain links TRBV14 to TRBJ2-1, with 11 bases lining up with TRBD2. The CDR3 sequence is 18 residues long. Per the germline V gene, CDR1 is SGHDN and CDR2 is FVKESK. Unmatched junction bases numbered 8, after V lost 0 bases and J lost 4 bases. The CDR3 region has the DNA TGTGCCAGCAGCCAAGACGATAGCGGGAGGGTTCTATACAATGAGCAGTTCTTC. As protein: CASSQDDSGRVLYNEQFF.

The chain's CDR3 is CASVAGLAGVEQFF. The CDR3 region has the DNA TGTGCCAGCGTTGCGGGACTAGCGGGAGTCGAGCAGTTCTTC. This sequence joins TRBV28 and TRBJ2-1; TRBD2 matches at 14 bases. CDR3 size: 14 residues. The germline gives CDR1 MDHEN, CDR2 SYDVKM. V was pared by 8 bases and J by 10 bases, with 7 bases of the junction left unmatched.

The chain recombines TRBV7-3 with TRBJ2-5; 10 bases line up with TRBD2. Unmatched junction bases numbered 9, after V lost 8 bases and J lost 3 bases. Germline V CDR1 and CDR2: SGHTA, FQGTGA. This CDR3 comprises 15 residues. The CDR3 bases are TGTGCCAGCGCCACCGGGACTAGCGATAAAGAGACCCAGTACTTC. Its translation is CASATGTSDKETQYF. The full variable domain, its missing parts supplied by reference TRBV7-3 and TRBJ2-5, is GAGVSQTPSNKVTEKGKYVELRCDPISGHTALYWYRQSLGQGPEFLIYFQGTGAADDSGLPNDRFFAVRPEGSVSTLKIQRTERGDSAVYLCASATGTSDKETQYFGPGTRLLVL.

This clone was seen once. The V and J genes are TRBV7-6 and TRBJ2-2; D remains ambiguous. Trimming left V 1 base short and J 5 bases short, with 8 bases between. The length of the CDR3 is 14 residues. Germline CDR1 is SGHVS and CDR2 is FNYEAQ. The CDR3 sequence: CASSLDTVTGELFF. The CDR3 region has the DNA TGTGCCAGCAGCTTAGATACGGTTACCGGGGAGCTGTTTTTT.

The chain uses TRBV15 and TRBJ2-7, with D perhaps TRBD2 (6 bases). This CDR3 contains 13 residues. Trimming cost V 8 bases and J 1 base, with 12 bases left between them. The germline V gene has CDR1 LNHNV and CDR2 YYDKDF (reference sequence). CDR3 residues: CATREGLSYEQYF. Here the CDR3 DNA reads TGTGCCACCCGCGAGGGACTGTCCTACGAGCAGTACTTC.

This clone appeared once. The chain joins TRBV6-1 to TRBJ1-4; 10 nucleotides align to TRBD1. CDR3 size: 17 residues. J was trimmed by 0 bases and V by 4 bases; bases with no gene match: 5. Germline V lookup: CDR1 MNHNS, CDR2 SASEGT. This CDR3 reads CASSGAGQGATNEKLFF. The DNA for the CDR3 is TGTGCCAGCAGTGGGGCCGGACAGGGGGCAACTAATGAAAAACTGTTTTTT.

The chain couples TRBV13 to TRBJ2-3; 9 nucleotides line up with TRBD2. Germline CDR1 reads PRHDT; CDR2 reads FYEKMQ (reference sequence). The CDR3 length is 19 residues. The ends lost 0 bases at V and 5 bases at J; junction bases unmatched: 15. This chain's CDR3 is CASSLGPFTSGSFLDTQYF. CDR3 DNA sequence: TGTGCCAGCAGCTTAGGCCCCTTTACTAGCGGGTCTTTTTTAGATACGCAGTATTTT. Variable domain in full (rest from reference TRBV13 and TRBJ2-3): AAGVIQSPRHLIKEKRETATLKCYPIPRHDTVYWYQQGPGQDPQFLISFYEKMQSDKGSIPDRFSAQQFSDYHSELNMSSLELGDSALYFCASSLGPFTSGSFLDTQYFGPGTRLTVL.

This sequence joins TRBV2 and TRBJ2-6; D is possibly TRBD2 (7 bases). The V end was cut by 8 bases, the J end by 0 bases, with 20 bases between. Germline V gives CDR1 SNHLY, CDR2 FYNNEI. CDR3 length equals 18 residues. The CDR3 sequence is CASFWGGRGYSGANVLTF. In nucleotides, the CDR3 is TGTGCCAGCTTCTGGGGGGGCAGGGGCTACTCTGGGGCCAACGTCCTGACTTTC.